These 17 T cell receptor beta chains were sequenced from one sample in a study of T cell responses to AZD1222 COVID-19 vaccine. The data were produced by immunoSEQ multiplex PCR, yet TCRdb's version contains in-frame clones alone and is incomplete. The sample consists of fewer than 120,000 clones, 70% to 90% of them appearing once. This material consisted of peripheral blood, taken on day 0 of AZD1222 vaccination. The receptor source for this set is an adult in good health.

This chain links TRBV6-5 with TRBJ2-7; D remains unclear. Between the trimmed V and J ends, which lost 7 bases and 1 base, there was a span of 14 bases. In germline, CDR1 is MNHEY, CDR2 SVGAGI. The CDR3 loop spans 14 amino acids. CDR3 in amino acids: CASTPPGTSYEQYF. The CDR3 DNA follows: TGTGCCAGCACCCCGCCAGGTACATCCTACGAGCAGTACTTC.

This clone was detected only a few times. The CDR3 region has the DNA TGCGCCAGCAGCCAAGATCCGGAGATCACCGGGGAGCTGTTTTTT. Encoded protein: CASSQDPEITGELFF. The chain is built from TRBV4-1 and TRBJ2-2; no reliable D call. The ends were cut back, 0 bases at V and 4 bases at J, with 9 bases in the middle. The CDR3 length is 15 residues. The V gene's germline CDR1 is MGHRA and CDR2 YSYEKL.

V usage is TRBV11-2 and J usage is TRBJ1-5; D uncertain. V shed 5 bases and J shed 4 bases, with 6 bases lying between them. The CDR3 totals 12 residues. Germline-derived CDR1 and CDR2 are SGHAT and FQNNGV. The CDR3 DNA reads TGTGCCAGCAGCGCCGGGAATCAGCCCCAGCATTTT. Its protein product is CASSAGNQPQHF.

This chain connects TRBV7-2 to TRBJ2-7; perhaps TRBD2 as D (7 bases). CDR1 is SGHTA and CDR2 is FQGNSA in the germline V gene. There are 14 residues in the CDR3. Deletions cut 2 bases from V and 7 bases from J, with 15 bases between. The CDR3 loop reads CASSLLGGAGEQYF. The CDR3 DNA sequence: TGTGCCAGCAGCTTATTGGGGGGGGCTGGAGAGCAGTACTTC.

This chain uses TRBV5-4 with TRBJ1-4; D may be TRBD1 (5 bases). V dropped 9 bases and J dropped 0 bases, with 15 bases sitting between them. This CDR3 is 15 amino acids long. In germline, CDR1 is SGHNT, CDR2 YYREEE (reference sequence). The CDR3 nucleotides read TGTGCCACCGGGGCCCGCTCAGCAACTAATGAAAAACTGTTTTTT. This encodes CATGARSATNEKLFF.

The chain employs TRBV29-1 and TRBJ2-7, with D unresolved. The length of the CDR3 is 15 residues. Germline CDR1 is SQVTM and CDR2 is ANQGSEA. Trimming removed 3 bases from V and 2 bases from J, with 17 bases in between. The CDR3: CSVEKATSGAYEQYF. The CDR3 DNA sequence: TGCAGCGTTGAGAAGGCGACATCTGGGGCCTACGAGCAGTACTTC.

This clone appeared once. The gene calls are TRBV30 and TRBJ2-1; possible D gene TRBD1, 5 bases. Germline loops: CDR1 GTSNPN, CDR2 SVGIG (reference sequence). CDR3 length: 14 residues. V lost 0 bases and J 2 bases, leaving 8 bases between the germline ends. The CDR3 reads CAWSVTGPYNEQFF. For the CDR3, the DNA is TGTGCCTGGAGTGTAACAGGCCCCTACAATGAGCAGTTCTTC.

This clone was counted a single time. The V call is TRBV24-1, the J call TRBJ2-5; D may be TRBD2 (5 bases). This CDR3 is built from 16 residues. Germline lookup yields CDR1 KGHDR and CDR2 SFDVKD. Trimming pared 5 bases from V and 5 bases from J, leaving 20 bases between. The CDR3 here is CATSGAEVRGRETQYF. The CDR3, as DNA: TGTGCCACCAGTGGGGCCGAGGTTCGGGGAAGGGAGACCCAGTACTTC.

The sample holds a few counts of this clone. The rearrangement links TRBV6-1 to TRBJ1-5; D is unclear. This CDR3 contains 11 residues. Trimming shortened V by 2 bases and J by 7 bases, and 3 bases separated the two germline ends. Germline V gene sequence: CDR1 MNHNS, CDR2 SASEGT. The CDR3, as DNA: TGTGCCAGCAGTGAAAGGCAGCCCCAGCATTTT. Encoded protein: CASSERQPQHF.

V is TRBV7-6 and J is TRBJ1-4; D not resolved. The CDR3 runs to 12 residues. Germline values: CDR1 SGHVS, CDR2 FNYEAQ. V lost 5 bases and J lost 14, with 15 bases in between. CDR3 in amino acids: CASSPLEGGLFF. As DNA, the CDR3 is TGTGCCAGCAGCCCCCTCGAGGGAGGGCTGTTTTTT.

The chain joins TRBV28 to TRBJ2-1; D remains unclear. The germline V gene has CDR1 MDHEN and CDR2 SYDVKM. This CDR3 has 14 residues. With 2 bases removed from V and 5 bases from J, the gap between germline ends came to 10 bases. The CDR3: CASSLGHRNNEQFF. CDR3 coding DNA: TGTGCCAGCAGTTTAGGGCACCGCAACAATGAGCAGTTCTTC.

The rearrangement uses TRBV5-1 and TRBJ2-2, with TRBD2 matching over 8 bases. Germline-derived CDR1 and CDR2 are SGHRS and YFSETQ. The CDR3 is made up of 17 amino acids. Unmatched junction bases numbered 10, after V lost 4 bases and J lost 2 bases. The CDR3 DNA sequence: TGCGCCAGCAGCCCCAACGCCGGGACTAGTAACACCGGGGAGCTGTTTTTT. It yields the protein CASSPNAGTSNTGELFF.

The chain links TRBV29-1 to TRBJ2-7, with 9 bases fitting TRBD1. Trimming took 6 bases from V and 7 from J; bases not matched to a gene: 7. This CDR3 has 12 residues. In germline, CDR1 is SQVTM, CDR2 ANQGSEA. The CDR3 coding sequence is TGCAGCGTAGACGGGACAGGGTTTGAGCAGTACTTC. Protein sequence: CSVDGTGFEQYF.

V and J are TRBV4-2 and TRBJ1-6; no clear D. Trimming shortened V by 1 base and J by 4 bases, and 17 bases separated the two germline ends. The CDR3 extends over 18 amino acids. Germline CDR1 is LGHNA and CDR2 is YNFKEQ. In DNA form, the CDR3 reads TGTGCCAGCAGCCAAGCTGAGGCGGCCCCTGTTTATAATTCACCCCTCCACTTT. It is translated as CASSQAEAAPVYNSPLHF.

The chain has TRBV11-2 and TRBJ2-4; possible D gene TRBD2, 5 bases. In germline, CDR1 is SGHAT, CDR2 FQNNGV. The CDR3 loop spans 15 amino acids. V lost 1 base to trimming and J lost 6 bases, with 13 bases between them. For the CDR3, the DNA is TGTGCCAGCAGCTTAGCCCATCGGGGTGGAAACATTCAGTACTTC. Its protein is CASSLAHRGGNIQYF.

The J gene is TRBJ1-5, the V gene TRBV19; D is unclear. The V gene's germline CDR1 is LNHDA and CDR2 SQIVND (reference sequence). V shed 3 bases and J shed 0 bases, with 6 bases lying between them. This CDR3 spans 14 amino acids. CDR3 protein: CASSIPGSNQPQHF. CDR3 in DNA: TGTGCCAGTAGTATTCCGGGTAGCAATCAGCCCCAGCATTTT.

The gene calls are TRBV6-5 and TRBJ1-3; D is undetermined. V dropped 7 bases and J dropped 1 base, with 8 bases sitting between them. The CDR3 covers 13 residues. The germline V gene encodes CDR1 MNHEY and CDR2 SVGAGI. CDR3 DNA sequence: TGTGCCAGCACGATGGGGTCTGGAAACACCATATATTTT. It yields the protein CASTMGSGNTIYF.